The T cell receptor (beta chain) under discussion was sequenced for a study of cytomegalovirus exposure and HLA in healthy donors. The PCR contained 60 Vbeta and 13 Jbeta primers. Profiled with immunoSEQ multiplex PCR; TCRdb holds only in-frame clones, not every one. Of around 160,000 clones detected, around three quarters appear once; the ten largest clones hold around 7%. The CDR3 totals 15 residues. The V gene end was trimmed by 4 bases and the J gene end by 11 bases; junction bases not matched to a gene: 15. Germline CDR1 reads MNHNS; CDR2 reads SASEGT. In regard to this clone: What it recognizes is unknown.

Findings of the study overall: The HLA-A and HLA-B alleles of most subjects were reportedly predicted accurately from TCR beta sequences. No immune exposure information besides CMV serostatus was available. There were some public TCRs occurring in many donors, but most TCR sequences were rare.

The chain employs TRBV6-1 and TRBJ2-5; 8 nucleotides align to TRBD1. This clonotype was obtained from a woman in her forties in good health and CMV-seropositive. Sequenced sample: PBMCs. The CDR3 reads CASSVLGQALLQQYF. CDR3 sequence (DNA): TGTGCCAGCAGTGTACTGGGACAGGCGCTTTTACAGCAGTACTTC.